Below, 20 T cell receptor beta chains from the same sample are listed, as sequenced in a study of vaccination effects on CD4 cells after COVID-19. Repertoires were generated with immunoSEQ multiplex PCR, while TCRdb's copy carries only in-frame clones and drops some. In the table there are about 61,000 clones, about four fifths of which are singletons. Peptide-pool stimulation followed by sequencing identified expanded antigen-specific CD4+ clonotypes in the ViraFEST assay. Subsequent to roughly 9 days of culture, CD4+ T cells were isolated. These receptors have no identified antigens. The specimen comprised CD4+ T cells from PBMCs cultured with HCoV-229E spike peptides, sampled before COVID-19 vaccination. These receptors were collected from a human donor who received a COVID-19 vaccine.

The chain couples TRBV7-9 to TRBJ2-7; either TRBD1 or TRBD2 may supply D (5 bases each). Trimming took 3 bases from V and 7 from J, leaving 16 bases between them. The CDR3 runs to 14 residues. The germline V gene has CDR1 SEHNR and CDR2 FQNEAQ (reference sequence). CDR3 protein: CASSLEHDWGEQYV. The CDR3 bases are TGTGCCAGCAGCTTGGAACATGATTGGGGGGAGCAGTACGTC.

This rearrangement joins TRBV6-5 to TRBJ2-2, with TRBD1 as a possible D gene (6 bases). Germline CDR1 reads MNHEY; CDR2 reads SVGAGI. Trimming stripped 6 bases from V and 4 bases from J, with 15 bases between. CDR3 length equals 15 residues. CDR3 DNA: TGTGCCAGCAGATCAAACAGGGCGGGCACCGGGGAGCTGTTTTTT. This codes for CASRSNRAGTGELFF.

As DNA, the CDR3 is TGTGCCAGCAGTTTCTCAGGGGACACTGAAGCTTTCTTT. It translates to CASSFSGDTEAFF. The chain is built from TRBV2 and TRBJ1-1; a possible D gene is TRBD1 (6 bases). CDR1 is SNHLY, CDR2 FYNNEI, per germline. CDR3 length: 13 amino acids. V dropped 5 bases and J dropped 3 bases, with 10 bases sitting between them.

V gene TRBV4-3 combines with J gene TRBJ1-2; possible D gene TRBD1, 6 bases. The CDR3 is made up of 15 amino acids. Germline V gives CDR1 LGHNA, CDR2 YSLEER. Deletions cut 0 bases from V and 10 bases from J, with 18 bases between. In nucleotides, the CDR3 is TGCGCCAGCAGCCAAGATAGGGTTTGGGGGGCTGACTACACCTTC. This encodes CASSQDRVWGADYTF.

About this clone itself: Other DNA sequences from this sample encode an identical CDR3 as well. This rearrangement joins TRBV19 to TRBJ2-1; a weak D match, TRBD2 (7 bases). The V end was cut by 5 bases, the J end by 0 bases, with 8 bases between. The CDR3 consists of 14 residues. The germline gives CDR1 LNHDA, CDR2 SQIVND (reference sequence). The CDR3 reads CASSRGASYNEQFF. The CDR3 DNA reads TGTGCCAGTAGTCGGGGGGCCTCCTACAATGAGCAGTTCTTC. Based on the CDR3 plus reference TRBV19 and TRBJ2-1, the full variable domain is DGGITQSPKYLFRKEGQNVTLSCEQNLNHDAMYWYRQDPGQGLRLIYYSQIVNDFQKGDIAEGYSVSREKKESFPLTVTSAQKNPTAFYLCASSRGASYNEQFFGPGTRLTVL.

CDR3 nucleotide sequence: TGCGCCAGCAGTCAATCGGAGGGAACTGAAGCTTTCTTT. Its protein is CASSQSEGTEAFF. The chain recombines TRBV23-1 with TRBJ1-1; no reliable D call. TRBV23-1 is given ORF status, its function remaining uncertain. The CDR3 contains 13 residues. V lost 0 bases to trimming and J lost 5 bases, with 7 bases between them.

V and J are TRBV7-2 and TRBJ1-2; a weak D match, TRBD1 (5 bases). This CDR3 is 13 amino acids long. CDR1 and CDR2 from the germline V gene are SGHTA and FQGNSA. V lost 1 base and J 8 bases, leaving 11 bases between the germline ends. CDR3 coding DNA: TGTGCCAGCAGCTTAGGTCCCAGGGACGGCTACACCTTC. Encoded protein: CASSLGPRDGYTF.

The rearrangement joins TRBV11-2 to TRBJ1-2; maybe TRBD1 (6 bases). This CDR3 is 15 amino acids long. Germline values: CDR1 SGHAT, CDR2 FQNNGV. Trimming took 7 bases from V and 5 from J, leaving 20 bases between them. For the CDR3, the DNA is TGTGCCAGCACCCCGAGCGGCAGGGGCGGGTATGGCTACACCTTC. It translates to CASTPSGRGGYGYTF.

This CDR3 is CASRPEIYSNQPQHF. The CDR3, as DNA: TGTGCCAGCAGACCCGAGATTTATAGCAATCAGCCCCAGCATTTT. This chain joins TRBV6-5 and TRBJ1-5, with D uncertain. Germline assignment: CDR1 MNHEY and CDR2 SVGAGI. Trimming took 6 bases from V and 0 from J, leaving 12 bases between them. This CDR3 region has 15 residues.

CDR3 nucleotides: TGTGCCAGCTCACCACAATTGCAGGGACAAGCTTTCTTT. Translated: CASSPQLQGQAFF. J is TRBJ1-1 and V is TRBV18; TRBD1 is a possible D gene (5 bases). The CDR3 runs 13 residues. V was shortened by 1 base and J by 9 bases, with 12 bases between the two germline ends. CDR1 is KGHSH, CDR2 LQKENI, per germline.

The chain combines TRBV7-2 with TRBJ2-7; no definite D call. This CDR3 is built from 13 residues. Germline V lookup: CDR1 SGHTA, CDR2 FQGNSA. Trimming removed 1 base at V and 4 bases at J, with 8 bases between. CDR3 residues: CASSLGRKYEQYV. The CDR3 DNA follows: TGTGCCAGCAGCTTAGGGCGCAAGTACGAGCAGTACGTC.

The chain is built from TRBV21-1 and TRBJ2-4; TRBD1 is the table's D call and was not checked against the DNA. TRBV21-1 is flagged as a pseudogene. The CDR3 contains 17 residues. The CDR3 DNA sequence: TGTGCCAGCATCCCCCGAAGGGACATGGGGCCCAAAAACATTCAGTACTTC. It yields the protein CASIPRRDMGPKNIQYF.

The chain uses TRBV18 and TRBJ2-1; D not certain. Germline CDR1 KGHSH, CDR2 LQKENI. Deletions cut 3 bases from V and 16 bases from J, with 19 bases between. The CDR3 length is 13 residues. The CDR3 loop is CASSPDVIIPFFF. DNA for the CDR3: TGTGCCAGCTCACCCGACGTTATCATACCGTTTTTCTTC.

CDR3 residues: CASSLGWIGQDAFF. The CDR3 DNA follows: TGCGCCAGCAGCCTCGGTTGGATAGGGCAGGATGCTTTCTTT. V and J are TRBV5-1 and TRBJ1-1; D is ambiguous. The germline CDR1 and CDR2 sequences are SGHRS and YFSETQ. The CDR3 is 14 amino acids. V gave up 4 bases and J gave up 11 bases, with 21 bases separating them.

This clone came up a few times. This chain connects TRBV2 to TRBJ1-1, with D unresolved. The germline V gene has CDR1 SNHLY and CDR2 FYNNEI. V was clipped by 4 bases and J by 4 bases, with 4 bases between them. The CDR3 totals 11 residues. CDR3 in amino acids: CASSGGTEAFF. In nucleotides, the CDR3 is TGTGCCAGCAGTGGAGGCACTGAAGCTTTCTTT.

V gene TRBV6-6 combines with J gene TRBJ1-1, with D possibly matching TRBD1 (5 bases). The V end was cut by 1 base, the J end by 4 bases, with 10 bases between. This CDR3 spans 14 amino acids. CDR1 and CDR2 (germline): MNHNY, SVGAGI (reference sequence). The CDR3 loop is CASSYLGEGTEAFF. The CDR3 nucleotides read TGTGCCAGCAGTTACTTAGGGGAAGGCACTGAAGCTTTCTTT.

The genes are TRBV6-5 and TRBJ1-4, with no clear D. The CDR3 extends over 15 amino acids. Germline assignment: CDR1 MNHEY and CDR2 SVGAGI. Trimming stripped 2 bases from V and 6 bases from J, with 13 bases between. CDR3 DNA: TGTGCCAGCAGTTACGGCGGCAGACCCCATGAAAAACTGTTTTTT. It is translated as CASSYGGRPHEKLFF.

The genes are TRBV3-1 (or the pseudogene TRBV3-2) and TRBJ1-2; D gene uncertain. The CDR3 totals 14 residues. V was cut by 4 bases and J by 4 bases, with 13 bases left in between. Germline assignment: CDR1 LGHDT and CDR2 YNNKEL (reference sequence). The CDR3 nucleotides read TGTGCCAGCAGCCTCCCCCGGCGGATCTATGGCTACACCTTC. It encodes CASSLPRRIYGYTF.

The chain links TRBV6-1 to TRBJ1-4; D gene unclear. Per germline, CDR1 MNHNS and CDR2 SASEGT. Trimming cost V 4 bases and J 1 base, with 16 bases left between them. CDR3 length: 17 residues. The DNA of the CDR3 is TGTGCCAGCAGTGCCCATCAGCGGGCAGGAACTAATGAAAAACTGTTTTTT. It is translated as CASSAHQRAGTNEKLFF.

The chain carries TRBV6-6 and TRBJ1-3; no clear D. The CDR3 consists of 16 residues. Germline values: CDR1 MNHNY, CDR2 SVGAGI (reference sequence). Trimming pared 2 bases from V and 0 bases from J, leaving 11 bases between. CDR3 in DNA: TGTGCCAGCAGTTACGGGCAGCCCAGCTCTGGAAACACCATATATTTT. As protein: CASSYGQPSSGNTIYF.